This is a list of T cell receptor beta chains from one sample in a study of T-cell memory formation after mild COVID-19. TCRdb ran MiXCR on the 5' RACE reads and lists one entry per CDR3 protein. The table lists fewer than 50,000 distinct CDR3 sequences, roughly 9.8% of them singletons. Specimen: PBMCs or a T cell subset sorted from them (not recorded which). These receptors were collected from an adult woman who had mild COVID-19 (a few samples of this study predate the infection). Cell type and time point are not known. The CDR3 runs from the conserved cysteine through the conserved F or W. D genes are given only for firm matches. The size field is filled for only some rows; it gives once, few, many or a size class.

clone size,D gene,J gene,V gene,CDR3 DNA,CDR3 protein
NA,TRBD2,TRBJ2-1,TRBV7-9,TGTGCCAGCAGCTTAGCACTAGCGGGTTCTGAGCAGTTCTTC,CASSLALAGSEQFF
NA,NA,TRBJ1-6,TRBV2,TGTGCCAGCAGTGAAAGGCGACTCCTTCTGGCACCCCTCCACTTT,CASSERRLLLAPLHF
many,NA,TRBJ2-1,TRBV15,TGTGCCACCAGCAGTCACGGAGGAGGCTCCTACAATGAGCAGTTCTTC,CATSSHGGGSYNEQFF
few,NA,TRBJ1-5,TRBV24-1,TGTGCCACCAGTGATTCGGGGGATCAGCCCCAGCATTTT,CATSDSGDQPQHF
many,NA,TRBJ1-2,TRBV29-1,TGCAGCGTTGTTCCGGGGGGCACTAACTATGGCTACACCTTC,CSVVPGGTNYGYTF
NA,TRBD1,TRBJ2-7,TRBV19,TGTGCCAGTAGTATTCAGGGACAGGGCTACGAGCAGTACTTC,CASSIQGQGYEQYF
many,NA,TRBJ2-1,TRBV7-2,TGTGCCAGCAGATCATACAATGAGCAGTTCTTC,CASRSYNEQFF
many,NA,TRBJ2-2,TRBV7-2,TGTGCCAGCTCAATAGGACGGAACACCGGGGAGCTGTTTTTT,CASSIGRNTGELFF
many,NA,TRBJ2-7,TRBV12-3/TRBV12-4,TGTGCCAGCAGTTTCGGGGGACGCTACGAGCAGTACTTC,CASSFGGRYEQYF
many,NA,TRBJ2-1,TRBV12-3/TRBV12-4,TGTGCCAGCAGTTGGGGGGCGAGGGGGCCGGCCAATGAGCAGTTCTTC,CASSWGARGPANEQFF
few,TRBD2,TRBJ2-1,TRBV12-3/TRBV12-4,TGTGCCAGCAGCCGGGGACTAGCGGGAGTAGGCTACAATGAGCAGTTCTTC,CASSRGLAGVGYNEQFF
once,NA,TRBJ1-1,TRBV7-9,TGTGCCAGCAGCGTAAACGGGGGGGAAGCTTTCTTT,CASSVNGGEAFF
NA,NA,TRBJ2-5,TRBV5-4,TGTGCCAGCAGCTTAGTCGGGAGCCAAGAGACCCAGTACTTC,CASSLVGSQETQYF
few,TRBD1,TRBJ1-2,TRBV6-5,TGTGCCAGCAGTTACGGGAGCAGGGGGCTAGGTGGCTACACCTTC,CASSYGSRGLGGYTF
few,TRBD1,TRBJ2-1,TRBV7-7,TGTGCCAGCAGCGCGGACAGGCTAAATGAGCAGTTCTTC,CASSADRLNEQFF
many,NA,TRBJ2-3,TRBV7-9,TGTGCCAGCAGCTCGACCCCGGCAGATACGCAGTATTTT,CASSSTPADTQYF